This T cell receptor (beta chain) was captured in a study of Tregs in tolerant kidney transplant recipients (dated by TCRdb to between 2017 and 2020). Concerning the study at large: Transplants used related donors with nonmyeloablative bone marrow transplantation; mixed chimerism was transient in the human trials. The study used TCRbeta sequencing to identify donor-specific regulatory T cells before combined kidney and bone marrow transplantation, then tracked those cells after transplant.

Taken from cysteine to phenylalanine, the CDR3 has 22 residues. The entry retains the CDR3 DNA only, 66 bases that are in frame from base 1. V is pruned by 1 base and J by 6 bases, leaving 29 bases of the junction without a gene match. The CDR1 and CDR2 encoded by the germline V gene are SGHRS and YFSETQ. As regards this clone: Its recognized antigen is unknown. It has no much larger one-base neighbor in the sample; base qualities were not kept.

What the authors observed across the whole study: Expanding Tregs with activated donor B cells appeared to identify the most biologically relevant and donor-specific TCRbeta repertoire. Donor-specific Treg expansion was found to exceed global Treg expansion in tolerant patients, suggesting antigen-driven rather than nonspecific expansion. Because the PCR primers were changed over time for some patients, nucleotide-level comparison could not be performed across the samples from those patients. Biological reproducibility was not directly assessed, although technical replication error appeared to be minimal. Because only a small number of patients were included, the study had limitations, and the results will need to be validated in larger populations as well as under other immunosuppression protocols.

Genomic DNA was extracted from sorted cells with the QIAGEN DNeasy Blood and Tissue Kit for TCRbeta CDR3 sequencing. High-throughput TCRbeta CDR3 sequencing was carried out commercially through immunoSEQ, with PCR amplification with bias correction and internal controls included. As for how the authors treated the data: Unique productive TCRbeta sequences were defined by CDR3 nucleotide sequence where primers matched, and otherwise by CDR3 amino acid sequence together with Vbeta and Jbeta genes. To correct sorting error, sequences shared between sorted populations at a frequency ratio of 2:1 or less were removed; the rest were assigned to the higher population. Sequences were defined as donor-reactive when expanded at least 5-fold in CFSE-low cells versus unstimulated cells and present at a frequency of at least 0.01% in CFSE-low cells. Repertoire divergence was quantified by Jensen-Shannon divergence calculated from the top 100 TCRbeta sequences ranked by frequency. When a sample had multiple sequencing runs, each run was corrected for sorting error separately and the runs were then pooled. TCRdb retrieved this table from immuneACCESS and kept in-frame rearrangements only. Not all clones are present; in checked studies, unresolved V genes account for under half, and no reason is known for the remainder. The DNA was the basis for D and trimming; V, J and clone size are from that table. The sample table shows approximately 99,000 clones, and roughly 89% are seen once. The ten most abundant clones make up around 0.35% of the sample.

The time point label here, explained by the study, means: blood sample drawn before combined kidney and bone marrow transplant. Unstimulated Tregs (CD4+CD25+CD127-), CD4+ non-Tregs (CD4+CD25-), CD4 and CD8 cells were FACS-sorted from thawed PBMCs. The patients were 4 recipients of combined kidney and bone marrow transplants from the ITN036ST trial, and samples were available only for these trial subjects. Healthy control blood was processed to PBMCs with a Ficoll density gradient and then cryopreserved, whereas patient PBMCs were collected both before and after transplant. Here the sequenced sample was CD4+ T cells from blood, taken before the transplant. This sequence uses TRBV5-1 and TRBJ2-5; 8 of the junction bases match TRBD2. This receptor was obtained from a human donor who received a combined kidney and bone marrow transplant. The base sequence is TGCGCCAGCAGCTTGACCCGATACCCAACTTCCGGGACTAGAGCCTTCGGGAAGACCCAGTACTTC. Its translation reads: CASSLTRYPTSGTRAFGKTQYF.